These 32 T cell receptor beta chains originate from one sample sequenced in a study of shared clonotypes between healthy human individuals. Clones were sequenced by immunoSEQ multiplex PCR, and TCRdb holds only the in-frame ones, with some missing. This repertoire shows a few million clones, 85% to 95% found once; its top ten account for around 0.4%. Material for sequencing was naive CD4+ T cells from PBMCs. Subset meaning: CD45RA+ positively selected. All receptors derive from a man aged 18 to 29 in good health. Some clones in this sample may be carry-over from other donors' samples.

The V and J genes are TRBV4-2 and TRBJ1-3; 7 bases are shared with TRBD1. Germline V gives CDR1 LGHNA, CDR2 YNFKEQ. With V trimmed by 4 bases and J by 6 bases, 6 bases remained unmatched. This CDR3 spans 14 amino acids. The CDR3 is CASSPRDSLNTIYF. As DNA, the CDR3 is TGTGCCAGCAGCCCTCGGGACAGCTTAAACACCATATATTTT.

The chain recombines TRBV5-5 with TRBJ1-1; D perhaps matches TRBD1 (5 bases). This CDR3 contains 11 residues. The germline V gene has CDR1 SGHKS and CDR2 YYEKEE (reference sequence). V was cut by 7 bases and J by 10 bases, with 14 bases left in between. The DNA of the CDR3 is TGTGCCAGCGGTAATAATGGGGGAGCTTTCTTT. It codes for CASGNNGGAFF.

The rearrangement links TRBV28 to TRBJ2-3; perhaps TRBD2 as D (6 bases). Trimming shortened V by 8 bases and J by 3 bases, and 18 bases separated the two germline ends. Germline assignment: CDR1 MDHEN and CDR2 SYDVKM. The CDR3 extends over 15 amino acids. CDR3 protein: CASGNRDSRTDTQYF. In DNA form, the CDR3 reads TGTGCCAGCGGGAACCGGGACTCCCGGACAGATACGCAGTATTTT.

The chain carries TRBV29-1 and TRBJ2-3; 7 nucleotides agree with TRBD2. Germline CDR1 SQVTM, CDR2 ANQGSEA. The V segment lost 7 bases and the J segment 4 bases; nucleotides outside the gene matches: 11. The CDR3 totals 14 residues. CDR3 region: CSAAGGSGSDTQYF. The CDR3 region has the DNA TGCAGCGCCGCAGGCGGGAGTGGCTCAGATACGCAGTATTTT.

The chain joins TRBV28 to TRBJ1-3; D remains unclear. Between the trimmed V and J ends, which lost 2 bases and 0 bases, there was a span of 14 bases. Per the germline V gene, CDR1 is MDHEN and CDR2 is SYDVKM. This CDR3 spans 17 amino acids. The CDR3 DNA reads as TGTGCCAGCAGTTTAAAGAGGCCCTTATACTCTGGAAACACCATATATTTT. It codes for CASSLKRPLYSGNTIYF.

V is TRBV6-5 and J is TRBJ2-3, with unresolved D. Germline CDR1 is MNHEY and CDR2 is SVGAGI. The V gene lost 6 bases and the J gene lost 3 bases, with 13 bases spanning the gap. The CDR3 is made up of 14 amino acids. The CDR3 spells CASRRHGVTDTQYF. Written as DNA, the CDR3 is TGTGCCAGCAGGCGCCATGGCGTAACAGATACGCAGTATTTT.

The V and J genes are TRBV11-2 and TRBJ1-2, with D unclear. The CDR3 spans 17 residues. V was trimmed by 1 base and J by 2 bases, leaving 17 bases between them. Germline assignment: CDR1 SGHAT and CDR2 FQNNGV. CDR3 residues: CASSLGVWGSTNYGYTF. In nucleotides, the CDR3 is TGTGCCAGCAGCTTAGGGGTGTGGGGATCTACGAACTATGGCTACACCTTC.

About this clone: Germline and junction disagree at one end, which may indicate a read error. This rearrangement joins TRBV6-1 to TRBJ2-7; D is ambiguous. Germline lookup yields CDR1 MNHNS and CDR2 SASEGT. The CDR3 is 12 amino acids. DNA for the CDR3: TGTGCCAGCAGAGAAGATACCTACGAGCAGTACTTC. It encodes CASREDTYEQYF.

This rearrangement joins TRBV5-1 to TRBJ2-1; 9 positions agree with TRBD1. CDR3 size: 16 residues. The trim removed 4 bases at V and 7 bases at J, leaving 12 bases unmatched. The germline V gene has CDR1 SGHRS and CDR2 YFSETQ. CDR3 residues: CASSQAGTGSLNEQFF. Here the CDR3 DNA reads TGCGCCAGCAGCCAGGCCGGGACAGGGAGTTTAAATGAGCAGTTCTTC. Variable domain in full (rest from reference TRBV5-1 and TRBJ2-1): KAGVTQTPRYLIKTRGQQVTLSCSPISGHRSVSWYQQTPGQGLQFLFEYFSETQRNKGNFPGRFSGRQFSNSRSEMNVSTLELGDSALYLCASSQAGTGSLNEQFFGPGTRLTVL.

The chain couples TRBV6-1 to TRBJ1-4, with unresolved D. There are 13 residues in the CDR3. Germline-derived CDR1 and CDR2 are MNHNS and SASEGT. V was clipped by 1 base and J by 7 bases, with 7 bases between them. CDR3 nucleotides: TGTGCCAGCAGTGAAGTACGGGGTGAAAAACTGTTTTTT. Translation: CASSEVRGEKLFF.

CDR3 loop: CAGSSGNTIYF. In nucleotides, the CDR3 is TGTGCCGGGTCTTCTGGAAACACCATATATTTT. The chain links TRBV7-9 to TRBJ1-3; the D is unclear. The CDR3 has 11 amino acids. Per the germline V gene, CDR1 is SEHNR and CDR2 is FQNEAQ (reference sequence). V lost 11 bases and J 1 base, leaving 6 bases between the germline ends.

The rearrangement uses TRBV4-3 and TRBJ1-6; no firm D call. The V and J ends lost 4 bases and 0 bases respectively, with 10 bases between them. This CDR3 has 16 residues. Germline V CDR1 and CDR2: LGHNA, YSLEER. In nucleotides, the CDR3 is TGCGCCAGCAGCCCCAGGCAGAGCTCCTATAATTCACCCCTCCACTTT. Protein: CASSPRQSSYNSPLHF.

This clone was recorded only once. The V gene is TRBV7-9, the J gene TRBJ1-1, with 8 positions matching TRBD1. The CDR3 has 13 amino acids. CDR1 and CDR2 (germline): SEHNR, FQNEAQ (reference sequence). V lost 5 bases to trimming and J lost 8 bases; unmatched junction nucleotides: 7. In nucleotides, the CDR3 is TGTGCCAGCAGCCCAAGACAGGGGTACGAAGCTTTCTTT. Translation gives CASSPRQGYEAFF.

The chain uses TRBV7-9 and TRBJ1-3, with 7 bases identical to TRBD1. V trimming: 5 bases; J trimming: 0 bases; junction bases outside the gene matches: 7. The CDR3 has 16 residues. The V gene's germline CDR1 is SEHNR and CDR2 FQNEAQ (reference sequence). In DNA form, the CDR3 reads TGTGCCAGCAGCGAAAAGGGGGCCACCTCTGGAAACACCATATATTTT. It specifies CASSEKGATSGNTIYF.

The chain is built from TRBV2 and TRBJ1-1, with D unresolved. Trimming shortened V by 4 bases and J by 0 bases, and 12 bases separated the two germline ends. Germline-derived CDR1 and CDR2 are SNHLY and FYNNEI. The CDR3 has 15 amino acids. The CDR3 reads CASSAENTMNTEAFF. DNA of the CDR3: TGTGCCAGCAGTGCGGAAAACACAATGAACACTGAAGCTTTCTTT.

V is TRBV28 and J is TRBJ1-2; D perhaps matches TRBD1 (6 bases). CDR1 MDHEN and CDR2 SYDVKM come from the germline V gene. The CDR3 is 14 amino acids. Trimming left V 7 bases short and J 7 bases short, with 19 bases between. The CDR3 coding sequence is TGTGCCAGCACCCCCGGGGGCACGGGGGGTGGCTACACCTTC. It specifies CASTPGGTGGGYTF.

A single count supports this clone. This chain connects TRBV9 to TRBJ2-7; D unresolved. Trimming shortened V by 1 base and J by 4 bases, and 6 bases separated the two germline ends. CDR3 size: 12 residues. Germline lookup yields CDR1 SGDLS and CDR2 YYNGEE. CDR3 nucleotides: TGTGCCAGCAGCGTACCTGAGTACGAGCAGTACTTC. This translates into CASSVPEYEQYF.

The genes are TRBV5-1 and TRBJ2-7; D possibly corresponds to TRBD1 (5 bases). Trimming cost V 4 bases and J 4 bases, with 15 bases left between them. This CDR3 comprises 14 residues. Germline V gene sequence: CDR1 SGHRS, CDR2 YFSETQ. In DNA, the CDR3 is TGCGCCAGCAGCCTCGGGCTCCAGGGTTACGAGCAGTACTTC. Translated, it gives CASSLGLQGYEQYF.

The chain uses TRBV25-1 and TRBJ2-1; D is undetermined. Looked up from germline, CDR1 is MGHDK and CDR2 is SYGVNS. Trimming removed 0 bases from V and 5 bases from J, with 5 bases in between. This CDR3 has 13 amino acids. The CDR3 loop is CASSEYTDNEQFF. CDR3 bases: TGTGCCAGCAGTGAATACACCGACAATGAGCAGTTCTTC.

The chain recombines TRBV7-9 with TRBJ2-5; D possibly matches TRBD1 or TRBD2 (5 bases each). CDR1 and CDR2 (germline): SEHNR, FQNEAQ (reference sequence). Trimming removed 4 bases at V and 5 bases at J, with 20 bases between. The CDR3 runs 16 residues. The CDR3 sequence is CASSSMGVQGLETQYF. In nucleotides, the CDR3 is TGTGCCAGCAGCTCCATGGGGGTTCAAGGGTTGGAGACCCAGTACTTC.

The chain links TRBV4-2 to TRBJ2-3; 9 bases are shared with TRBD1. The CDR3 spans 14 residues. Germline CDR1 and CDR2: LGHNA and YNFKEQ. V trimming: 2 bases; J trimming: 14 bases; junction bases outside the gene matches: 11. In nucleotides, the CDR3 is TGTGCCAGCAGCCAACGCCGAGGGACAGGGTCGGGGTATTTT. It encodes CASSQRRGTGSGYF.

This clone was detected only once. The chain recombines TRBV10-3 with TRBJ2-1, with TRBD2 as a possible D gene (5 bases). The CDR3 consists of 15 residues. CDR1 and CDR2 (germline): ENHRY, SYGVKD. Trimming left V 2 bases short and J 0 bases short, with 8 bases between. Here the CDR3 DNA reads TGTGCCATCAGTGAGGGGAGCGGCTCCTACAATGAGCAGTTCTTC. The encoded protein is CAISEGSGSYNEQFF.

The chain is built from TRBV9 and TRBJ1-1; D uncertain. The CDR3 runs to 13 residues. The V gene lost 1 base and the J gene lost 3 bases, with 7 bases spanning the gap. The germline V gene encodes CDR1 SGDLS and CDR2 YYNGEE. CDR3 protein: CASSVRVHTEAFF. CDR3 bases: TGTGCCAGCAGCGTAAGGGTGCACACTGAAGCTTTCTTT.

J is TRBJ2-2 and V is TRBV13; TRBD1 is a possible D gene (6 bases). This CDR3 is built from 15 residues. CDR1 is PRHDT and CDR2 is FYEKMQ in the germline V gene (reference sequence). V gave up 5 bases and J gave up 3 bases, with 13 bases separating them. The CDR3 here is CASSIPGHYTGELFF. The CDR3 nucleotides read TGTGCCAGCAGCATCCCGGGACACTACACCGGGGAGCTGTTTTTT.

In this sample, this clone turned up once. The chain links TRBV6-1 to TRBJ2-3, with 7 bases aligning to TRBD2. The CDR3 has 12 amino acids. The V gene's germline CDR1 is MNHNS and CDR2 SASEGT. J was trimmed by 3 bases and V by 10 bases; bases with no gene match: 4. CDR3 residues: CATGGSTDTQYF. CDR3 nucleotide sequence: TGTGCCACCGGGGGGAGTACAGATACGCAGTATTTT.

The chain combines TRBV5-8 with TRBJ2-6, with 7 bases lining up with TRBD1. Germline V gene lookup returns CDR1 SGHTS and CDR2 YDEGEE. This CDR3 spans 18 amino acids. Trimming took 4 bases from V and 0 from J; bases not matched to a gene: 10. For the CDR3, the DNA is TGTGCCAGCAGCCCACGACAGGGTCAGAGCTCTGGGGCCAACGTCCTGACTTTC. It encodes CASSPRQGQSSGANVLTF. Full variable domain (rest looked up from reference TRBV5-8 and TRBJ2-6): EAGVTQSPTHLIKTRGQQATLRCSPISGHTSVYWYQQALGLGLQFLLWYDEGEERNRGNFPPRFSGRQFPNYSSELNVNALELEDSALYLCASSPRQGQSSGANVLTFGAGSRLTVL.

This clone was detected once. The chain couples TRBV14 to TRBJ1-5; D gene unclear. Germline V gives CDR1 SGHDN, CDR2 FVKESK. This CDR3 is built from 13 residues. The V gene lost 1 base and the J gene lost 7 bases, with 8 bases spanning the gap. The CDR3 bases are TGTGCCAGCAGCCAAGGGAACAGCCAGCCCCAGCATTTT. As protein: CASSQGNSQPQHF.

The table lists this clone with a count of one. This chain links TRBV7-2 with TRBJ2-7, with 7 bases identical to TRBD2. Germline values: CDR1 SGHTA, CDR2 FQGNSA. Losses at the gene ends were 5 bases for V and 0 bases for J; bases not matched to a gene: 10. The CDR3 loop spans 16 amino acids. CDR3 residues: CASSPTRSGVSYEQYF. The CDR3 DNA sequence: TGTGCCAGCAGCCCTACACGAAGCGGGGTCTCCTACGAGCAGTACTTC.

The rearrangement joins TRBV4-3 to TRBJ1-1; D remains unclear. CDR1 is LGHNA, CDR2 YSLEER, per germline. CDR3 length equals 14 residues. Between the trimmed V and J ends, which lost 0 bases and 6 bases, there was a span of 11 bases. CDR3 amino acids: CASSQDRSLAEAFF. CDR3 in DNA: TGCGCCAGCAGCCAAGATCGGTCCCTTGCTGAAGCTTTCTTT.

This sequence joins TRBV5-6 and TRBJ1-6; 8 positions agree with TRBD1. The V gene end was trimmed by 3 bases and the J gene end by 7 bases; junction bases not matched to a gene: 0. Germline assignment: CDR1 SGHDT and CDR2 YYEEEE. This CDR3 comprises 13 residues. Written as DNA, the CDR3 is TGTGCCAGCAGCTGGGACAGGAATTCACCCCTCCACTTT. Translating it yields CASSWDRNSPLHF.

The gene calls are TRBV20-1 and TRBJ2-7, with D tentatively TRBD2 (6 bases). Germline assignment: CDR1 DFQATT and CDR2 SNEGSKA (reference sequence). CDR3 length: 11 amino acids. The CDR3 DNA reads as TGCAGGGCCGGGGGAGCCTACGAGCAGTACTTC. Translated, it gives CRAGGAYEQYF.

The rearrangement links TRBV14 to TRBJ1-4; no clear D gene. Per the germline V gene, CDR1 is SGHDN and CDR2 is FVKESK. V was clipped by 4 bases and J by 0 bases, with 18 bases between them. There are 18 residues in the CDR3. This chain's CDR3 is CASSPSGWGLATNEKLFF. The CDR3 DNA follows: TGTGCCAGCAGCCCGTCCGGTTGGGGTCTTGCAACTAATGAAAAACTGTTTTTT.